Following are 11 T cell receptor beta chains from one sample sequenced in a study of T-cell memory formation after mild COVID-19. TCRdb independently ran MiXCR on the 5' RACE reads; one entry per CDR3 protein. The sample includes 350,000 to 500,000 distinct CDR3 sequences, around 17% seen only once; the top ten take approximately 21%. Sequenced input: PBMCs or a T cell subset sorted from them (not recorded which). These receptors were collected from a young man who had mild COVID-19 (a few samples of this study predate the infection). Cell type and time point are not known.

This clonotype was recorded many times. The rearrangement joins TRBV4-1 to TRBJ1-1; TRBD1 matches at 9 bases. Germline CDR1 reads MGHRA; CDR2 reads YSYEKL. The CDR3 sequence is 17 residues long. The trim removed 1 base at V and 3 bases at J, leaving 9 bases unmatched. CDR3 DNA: TGCGCCAGCAGCCAAGTAACTATAGGGACAGGGTACACTGAAGCTTTCTTT. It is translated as CASSQVTIGTGYTEAFF.

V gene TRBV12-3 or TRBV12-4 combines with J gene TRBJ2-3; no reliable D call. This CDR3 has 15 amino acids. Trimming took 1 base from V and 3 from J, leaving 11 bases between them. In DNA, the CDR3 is TGTGCCAGCAGTTTAGTCCCAGTTTCAACAGATACGCAGTATTTT. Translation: CASSLVPVSTDTQYF.

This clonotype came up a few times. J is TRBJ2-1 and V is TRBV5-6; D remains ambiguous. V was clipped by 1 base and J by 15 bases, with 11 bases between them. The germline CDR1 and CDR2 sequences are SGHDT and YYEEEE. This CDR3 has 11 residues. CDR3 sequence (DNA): TGTGCCAGCAGCTTGCTTCGCGTCGGGTTCTTC. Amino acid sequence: CASSLLRVGFF.

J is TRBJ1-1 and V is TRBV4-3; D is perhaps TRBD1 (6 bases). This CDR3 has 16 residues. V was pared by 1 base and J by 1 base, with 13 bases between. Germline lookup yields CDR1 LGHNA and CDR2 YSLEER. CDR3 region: CASSQGTGTSNTEAFF. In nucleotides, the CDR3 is TGCGCCAGCAGCCAAGGAACAGGGACTTCGAACACTGAAGCTTTCTTT.

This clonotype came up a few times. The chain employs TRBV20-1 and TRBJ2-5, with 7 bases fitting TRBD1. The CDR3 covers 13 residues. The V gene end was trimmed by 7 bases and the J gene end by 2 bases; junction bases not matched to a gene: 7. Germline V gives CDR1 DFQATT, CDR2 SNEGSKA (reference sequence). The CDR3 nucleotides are TGCAGTGAGTTGGGACAGACACAAGAGACCCAGTACTTC. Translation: CSELGQTQETQYF.

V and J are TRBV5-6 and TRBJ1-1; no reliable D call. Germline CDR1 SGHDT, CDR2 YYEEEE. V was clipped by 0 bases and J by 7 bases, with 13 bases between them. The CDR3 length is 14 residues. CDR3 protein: CASSLVHSPIEAFF. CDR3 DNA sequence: TGTGCCAGCAGCTTGGTTCACAGCCCTATTGAAGCTTTCTTT.

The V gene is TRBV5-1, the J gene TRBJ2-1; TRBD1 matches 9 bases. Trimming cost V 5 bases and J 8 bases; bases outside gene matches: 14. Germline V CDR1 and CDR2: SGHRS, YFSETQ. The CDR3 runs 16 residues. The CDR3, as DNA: TGCGCCAGCAGTCCGAACAGGGGGCAGGATCTAGATGAGCAGTTCTTC. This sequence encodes CASSPNRGQDLDEQFF.

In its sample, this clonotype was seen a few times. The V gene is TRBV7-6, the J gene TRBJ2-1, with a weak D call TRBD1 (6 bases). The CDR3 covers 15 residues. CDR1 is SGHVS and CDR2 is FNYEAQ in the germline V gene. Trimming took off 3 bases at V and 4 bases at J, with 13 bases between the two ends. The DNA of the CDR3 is TGTGCCAGCAGCTTCTCTGGACAGAATTACAATGAGCAGTTCTTC. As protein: CASSFSGQNYNEQFF.

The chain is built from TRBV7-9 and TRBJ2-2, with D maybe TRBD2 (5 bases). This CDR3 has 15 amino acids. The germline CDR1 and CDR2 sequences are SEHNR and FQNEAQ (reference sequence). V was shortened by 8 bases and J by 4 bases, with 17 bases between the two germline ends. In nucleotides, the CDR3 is TGTGCCAGCCAAAAATCCGGGGAGAGCACCGGGGAGCTGTTTTTT. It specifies CASQKSGESTGELFF.

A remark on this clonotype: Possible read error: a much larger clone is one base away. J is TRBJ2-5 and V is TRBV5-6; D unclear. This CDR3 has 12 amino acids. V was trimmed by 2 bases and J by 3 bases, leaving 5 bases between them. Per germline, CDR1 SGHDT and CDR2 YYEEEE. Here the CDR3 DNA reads TGTGCCAGCAGCTTTGGGAAAGAGACCCAGTACTTC. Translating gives CASSFGKETQYF.

The CDR3 spells CASSPRGHRGNSEQFF. CDR3 in DNA: TGTGCCAGCAGCCCCAGGGGACACAGGGGGAACAGTGAGCAGTTCTTC. The rearrangement joins TRBV7-9 to TRBJ2-1; the match to TRBD1 covers 8 bases. Germline trimming cut 5 bases from V and 9 bases from J; bases unmatched to any gene: 15. This CDR3 has 16 amino acids. CDR1 is SEHNR, CDR2 FQNEAQ, per germline (reference sequence).